This paragraph covers one T cell receptor beta chain sequence. Its matching antigen is unknown. TCRdb called the 5' RACE reads again in MiXCR, with one record for every CDR3 protein. Here the sample spans about 360,000 distinct CDR3 sequences, about an eighth being singletons. These data originate in a study of T-cell memory formation after mild COVID-19. The study, taken as a whole, reports: Clones that contracted clustered mainly in CM and EM if CD4+ and in EMRA if CD8+.

Germline-derived CDR1 and CDR2 are MNHNY and SVGAGI (reference sequence). V lost 5 bases and J lost 1, with 18 bases in between. There are 16 residues in the CDR3. The gene calls are TRBV6-6 and TRBJ2-7; weak D call: TRBD1 (6 bases). The TCR originated in a man younger than 35 who had mild COVID-19 (a few samples of this study predate the infection). Cell type and time point are not known. The source material was PBMCs or a T cell subset sorted from them (not recorded which). In DNA form, the CDR3 reads TGTGCCAGCAGTGACGTCACAGGGTGGGAATCCTACGAGCAGTACTTC. Its protein is CASSDVTGWESYEQYF.